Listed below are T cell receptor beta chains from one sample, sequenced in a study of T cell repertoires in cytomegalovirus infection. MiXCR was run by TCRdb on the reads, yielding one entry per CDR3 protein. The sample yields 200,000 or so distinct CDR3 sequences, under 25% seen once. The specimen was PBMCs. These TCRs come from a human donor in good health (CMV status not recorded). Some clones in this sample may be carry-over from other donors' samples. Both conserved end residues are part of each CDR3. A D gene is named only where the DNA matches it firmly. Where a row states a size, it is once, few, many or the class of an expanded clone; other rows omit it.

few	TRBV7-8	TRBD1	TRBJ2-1	CASSLATGLAGDEQFF	TGTGCCAGCAGCTTAGCGACAGGGCTGGCTGGGGATGAGCAGTTCTTC
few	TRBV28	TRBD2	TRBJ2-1	CASSKQRERQFF	TGTGCCAGCAGTAAACAGCGGGAGAGGCAGTTCTTC
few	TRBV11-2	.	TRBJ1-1	CASSPRTEVNTEAFF	TGTGCCAGCAGCCCCCGGACAGAAGTGAACACTGAAGCTTTCTTT
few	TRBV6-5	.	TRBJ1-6	CASSYRQQSLGGSPLHF	TGTGCCAGCAGTTACAGGCAGCAGAGTCTCGGAGGTTCACCCCTCCACTTT
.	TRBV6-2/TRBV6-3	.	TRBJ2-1	CAISPGAGNEQFF	TGTGCCATTTCCCCGGGGGCCGGGAATGAGCAGTTCTTC
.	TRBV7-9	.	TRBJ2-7	CASSSARNYEQYF	TGTGCCAGCAGCTCGGCCAGGAACTACGAGCAGTACTTC
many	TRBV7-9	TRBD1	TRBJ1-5	CASSFQGDSNQPQHF	TGTGCCAGCAGCTTCCAGGGGGATAGCAATCAGCCCCAGCATTTT
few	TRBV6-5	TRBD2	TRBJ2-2	CASTGLAGRNTGELFF	TGTGCCAGCACCGGACTAGCGGGGCGAAACACCGGGGAGCTGTTTTTT
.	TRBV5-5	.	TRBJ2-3	CASSGGLLGDTQYF	TGTGCCAGCAGCGGTGGACTCCTGGGAGATACGCAGTATTTT
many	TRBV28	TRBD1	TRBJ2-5	CASSAQQGPQETQYF	TGTGCCAGCAGCGCCCAACAGGGGCCACAAGAGACCCAGTACTTC
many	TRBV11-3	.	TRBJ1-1	CASSFGWSIGNTEAFF	TGTGCCAGCAGCTTTGGGTGGAGCATTGGGAACACTGAAGCTTTCTTT
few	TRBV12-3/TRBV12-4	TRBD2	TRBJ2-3	CASSSGTTTDTQYF	TGTGCCAGCAGTTCCGGGACTACCACAGATACGCAGTATTTT
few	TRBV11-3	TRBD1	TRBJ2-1	CASSTGDNEQFF	TGTGCCAGCAGTACAGGGGACAATGAGCAGTTCTTC
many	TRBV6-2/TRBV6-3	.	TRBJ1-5	CASRGQGNQPQHF	TGTGCCAGCCGCGGACAAGGCAATCAGCCCCAGCATTTT
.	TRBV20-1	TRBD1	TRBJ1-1	CSAKGTGDTEAFF	TGCAGTGCTAAAGGGACAGGGGACACTGAAGCTTTCTTT
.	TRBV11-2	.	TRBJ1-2	CASSPGGLNYGYTF	TGTGCCAGCAGCCCCGGGGGGCTTAACTATGGCTACACCTTC
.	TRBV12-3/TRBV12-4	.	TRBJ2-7	CASSLAPWSVAGAEQYF	TGTGCCAGCAGTTTAGCCCCGTGGTCTGTGGCAGGGGCCGAGCAGTACTTC
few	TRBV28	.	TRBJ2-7	CASTTRGYSYEQYF	TGTGCCAGCACCACAAGGGGTTACTCCTACGAGCAGTACTTC
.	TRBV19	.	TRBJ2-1	CASTLGNEQFF	TGTGCCAGTACCCTGGGAAATGAGCAGTTCTTC
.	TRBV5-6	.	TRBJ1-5	CASSLRNTGSLPQHF	TGTGCCAGCAGCTTGAGAAATACTGGGTCCTTGCCCCAGCATTTT